Given below is one T cell receptor beta chain in context. The antigen remains unidentified. The data were produced by immunoSEQ multiplex PCR, yet TCRdb's version contains in-frame clones alone and is incomplete. Of 130,000 or so clones listed, roughly 95% were seen once; the top ten hold 0.15% to 0.19%. Germline CDR1 SEHNR, CDR2 FQNEAQ (reference sequence). V was cut by 2 bases and J by 8 bases, with 18 bases left in between. CDR3 length equals 15 residues. These data belong to a study of OX40 agonist ivuxolimab in advanced cancers. Study overall: Patients received ivuxolimab, an agonistic anti-OX40 (CD134) antibody. The mean age was approximately 60 years, ranging from about 20 to 79, with roughly four fifths of participants male.

Whole-study results and caveats: With doses of 0.1 to 3.0 mg/kg, CD4+ and CD8+ blood T cells had undergone clonal expansion by week 6. Normalized T-cell clonal expansion was also low in a subset of nonresponders.

V gene TRBV7-9 combines with J gene TRBJ1-2; D is perhaps TRBD1 (5 bases). The TCR originated in an adult with an advanced solid tumor such as melanoma, head and neck, liver or kidney cancer. The sequences come from CD4+ or CD8+ T cells sorted from blood, collected in a trial of the OX40 agonist ivuxolimab. The CDR3 nucleotides read TGTGCCAGCAGCTTATTGGACATTTCGGGGGGAGGCTACACCTTC. Its protein is CASSLLDISGGGYTF.